Included here is one TCR beta chain sequence, with context. One entry per CDR3 protein, called by TCRdb with MiXCR from the 5' RACE reads. The table lists over 500,000 distinct CDR3 sequences, under 25% of them singletons. V was shortened by 0 bases and J by 0 bases, with 8 bases between the two germline ends. Germline CDR1 MNHEY, CDR2 SVGAGI. The CDR3 length is 15 residues. This sample was included in a study of identical twins. The same sample was also studied in work on T cells expressing NK-cell markers. As that report states: About six donors showed dominant NKG2C+ clonotypes comprising about 1.0-8% of their CD8+ T cells.

The receptor was isolated from a woman under 30 in good health. The rearrangement joins TRBV6-5 to TRBJ1-1, with a tentative D call TRBD1 (6 bases). Sample: CD4+ T cells sorted from blood. CDR3 in amino acids: CASSYSGALNTEAFF. The CDR3 coding sequence is TGTGCCAGCAGTTACTCGGGGGCATTGAACACTGAAGCTTTCTTT.